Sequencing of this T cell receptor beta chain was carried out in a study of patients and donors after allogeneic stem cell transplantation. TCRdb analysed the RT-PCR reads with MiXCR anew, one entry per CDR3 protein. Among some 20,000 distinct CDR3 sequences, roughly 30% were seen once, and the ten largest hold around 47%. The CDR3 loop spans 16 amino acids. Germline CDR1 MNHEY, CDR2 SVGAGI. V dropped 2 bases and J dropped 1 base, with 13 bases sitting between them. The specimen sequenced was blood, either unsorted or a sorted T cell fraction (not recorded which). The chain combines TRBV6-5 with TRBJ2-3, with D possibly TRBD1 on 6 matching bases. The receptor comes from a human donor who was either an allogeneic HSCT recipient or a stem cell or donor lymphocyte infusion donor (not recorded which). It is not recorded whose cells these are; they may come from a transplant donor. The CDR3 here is CASSYEGTPRTDTQYF. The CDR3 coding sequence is TGTGCCAGCAGTTACGAGGGGACACCTCGCACAGATACGCAGTATTTT.